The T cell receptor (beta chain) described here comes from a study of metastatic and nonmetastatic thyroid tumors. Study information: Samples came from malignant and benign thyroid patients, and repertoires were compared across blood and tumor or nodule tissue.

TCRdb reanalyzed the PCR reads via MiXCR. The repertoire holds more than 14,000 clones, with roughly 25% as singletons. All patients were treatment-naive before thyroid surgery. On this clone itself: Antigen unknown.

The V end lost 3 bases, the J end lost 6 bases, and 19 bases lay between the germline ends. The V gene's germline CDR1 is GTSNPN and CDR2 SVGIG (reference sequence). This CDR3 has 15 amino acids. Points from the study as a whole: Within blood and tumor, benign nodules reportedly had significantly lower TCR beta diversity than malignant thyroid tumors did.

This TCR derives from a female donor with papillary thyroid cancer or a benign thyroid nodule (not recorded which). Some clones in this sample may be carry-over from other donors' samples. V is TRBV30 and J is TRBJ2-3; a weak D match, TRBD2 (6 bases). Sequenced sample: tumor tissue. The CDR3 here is CAWSVLGGTTDTQYF. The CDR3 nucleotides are TGTGCCTGGAGCGTATTGGGCGGGACGACTGATACGCAGTATTTT.